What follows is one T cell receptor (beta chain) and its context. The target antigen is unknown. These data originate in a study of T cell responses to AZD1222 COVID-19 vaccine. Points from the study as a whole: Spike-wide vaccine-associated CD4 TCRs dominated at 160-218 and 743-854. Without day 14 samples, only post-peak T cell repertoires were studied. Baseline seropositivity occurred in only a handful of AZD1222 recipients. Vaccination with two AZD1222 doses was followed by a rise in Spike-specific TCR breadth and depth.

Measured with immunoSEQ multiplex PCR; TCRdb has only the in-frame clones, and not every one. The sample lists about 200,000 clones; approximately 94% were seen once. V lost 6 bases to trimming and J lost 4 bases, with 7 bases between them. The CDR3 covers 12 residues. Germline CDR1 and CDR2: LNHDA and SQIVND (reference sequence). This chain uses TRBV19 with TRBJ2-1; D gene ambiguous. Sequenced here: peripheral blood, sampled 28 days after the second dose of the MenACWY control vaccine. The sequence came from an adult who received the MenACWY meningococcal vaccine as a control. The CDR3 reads CASSGLYNEQFF. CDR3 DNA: TGTGCCAGTAGCGGGTTGTACAATGAGCAGTTCTTC.